This T cell receptor beta chain was sequenced in a study of blood T cell repertoires in COVID-19. At the level of the study: Researchers got acute and convalescent COVID-19 samples from the United States, Italy and Spain. PBMCs, B-cell-depleted T cells, or T cells were the source of the cDNA or gDNA that made up the material.

In its sample, this clone was seen once. CDR1 and CDR2 from the germline V gene are LNHDA and SQIVND (reference sequence). J was trimmed by 5 bases and V by 5 bases; bases with no gene match: 5. CDR3 length: 13 residues. Authors' data handling: Quantification of nucleated cells was approximated via reference gene primer amplification. TCRdb's copy holds only in-frame clones and misses some; the assay was immunoSEQ multiplex PCR. Clone size and V and J calls were adopted from that table, with D and trimming inferred from the DNA. The table shows more than 200,000 clones, with 88% occurring only once. Material: peripheral blood. V is TRBV19 and J is TRBJ1-2; 7 nucleotides align to TRBD1. This receptor was obtained from a human donor in a cohort sampled during active COVID-19. The CDR3 loop reads CASSENRGYGYTF. The CDR3 nucleotides are TGTGCCAGTAGTGAAAACAGGGGATATGGCTACACCTTC.